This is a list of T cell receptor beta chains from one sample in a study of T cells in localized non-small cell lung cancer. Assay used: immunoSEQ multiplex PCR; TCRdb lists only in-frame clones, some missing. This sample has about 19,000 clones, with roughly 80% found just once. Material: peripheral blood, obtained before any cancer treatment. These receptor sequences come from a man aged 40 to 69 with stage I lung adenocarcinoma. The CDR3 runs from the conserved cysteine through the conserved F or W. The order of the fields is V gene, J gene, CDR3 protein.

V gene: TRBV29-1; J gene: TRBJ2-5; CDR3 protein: CSGMVIQETQYF
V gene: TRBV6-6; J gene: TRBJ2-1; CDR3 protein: CASSYSAGSSYNEQFF
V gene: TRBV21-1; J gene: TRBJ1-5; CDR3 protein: CASSKKQKGWEPQHF
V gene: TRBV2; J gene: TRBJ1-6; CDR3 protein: CASSDRPVTPLHF
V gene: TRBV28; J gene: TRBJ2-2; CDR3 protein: CASSRTGARELFF
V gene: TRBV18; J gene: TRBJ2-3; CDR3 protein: CASSPPVTSVRDTQYF
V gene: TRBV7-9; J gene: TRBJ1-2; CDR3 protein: CASSPRGSYGYTF
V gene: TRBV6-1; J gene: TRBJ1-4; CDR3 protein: CASSEQQGGEKLFF
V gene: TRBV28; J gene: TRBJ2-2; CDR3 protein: CASRHDVGGDGELFF
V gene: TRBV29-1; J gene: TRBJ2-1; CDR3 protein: CSVTSNEQFF
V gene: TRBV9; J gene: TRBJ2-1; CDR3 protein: CASSGPTSGRANEQFF
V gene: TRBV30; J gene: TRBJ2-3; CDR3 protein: CAWSAGLASDTQYF
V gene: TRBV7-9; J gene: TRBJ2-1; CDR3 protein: CASSLGRYNEQFF
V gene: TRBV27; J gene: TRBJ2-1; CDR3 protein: CASVPSGSLNEQFF
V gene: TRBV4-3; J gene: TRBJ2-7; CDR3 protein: CASSRGRGLYEQYF
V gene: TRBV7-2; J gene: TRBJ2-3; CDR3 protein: CASSLMEGAADTQYF
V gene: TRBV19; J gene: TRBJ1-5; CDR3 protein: CASSTTGNQPQHF
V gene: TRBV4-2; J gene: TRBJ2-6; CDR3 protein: CASSQPGSGANVLTF
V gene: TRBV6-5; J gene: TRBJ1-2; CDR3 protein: CASSPGGIYGYTF
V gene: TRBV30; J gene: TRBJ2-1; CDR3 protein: CAWSLFGGEQFF
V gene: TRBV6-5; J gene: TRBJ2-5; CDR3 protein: CASSYSLWTVRETQYF
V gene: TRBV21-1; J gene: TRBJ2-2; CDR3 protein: CANSGPGQGHTGELFF
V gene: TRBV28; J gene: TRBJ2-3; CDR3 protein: CASSLWEDTDTQYF
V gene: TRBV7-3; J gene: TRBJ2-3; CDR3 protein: CASSLAGGASDTQYF
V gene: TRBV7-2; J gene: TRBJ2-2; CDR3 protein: CASSLRLAGDGELFF
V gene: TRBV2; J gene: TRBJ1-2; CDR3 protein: CASSPQGVANGYTF
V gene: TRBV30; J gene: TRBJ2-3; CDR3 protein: CAWTSGLSTDTQYF
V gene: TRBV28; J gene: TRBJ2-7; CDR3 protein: CASKAGGGHEQYF
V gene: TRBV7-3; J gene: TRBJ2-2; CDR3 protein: CASSLGGNGELFF
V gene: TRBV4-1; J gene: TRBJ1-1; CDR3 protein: CASSPSQGVRTEAFF
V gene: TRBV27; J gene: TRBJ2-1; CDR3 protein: CASSLKDTVYNEQFF
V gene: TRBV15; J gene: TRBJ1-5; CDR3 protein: CATSRDRRGASNQPQHF
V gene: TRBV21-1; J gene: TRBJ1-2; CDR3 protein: CASSPLDKTNYGYTF
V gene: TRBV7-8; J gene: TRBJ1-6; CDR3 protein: CASSLFEGSPLHF
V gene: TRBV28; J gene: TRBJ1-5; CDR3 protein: CASSSGLRGGSNQPQHF
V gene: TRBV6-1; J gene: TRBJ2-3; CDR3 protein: CASSEFQSTDTQYF
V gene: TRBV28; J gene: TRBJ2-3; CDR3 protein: CASSSPGMGVPDTQYF
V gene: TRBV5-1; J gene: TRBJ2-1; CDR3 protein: CASRTGIYNEQFF
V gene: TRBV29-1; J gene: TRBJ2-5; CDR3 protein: CSVEDLVTSGGALVETQYF
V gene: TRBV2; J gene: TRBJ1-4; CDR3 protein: CASTPEWREKLFF
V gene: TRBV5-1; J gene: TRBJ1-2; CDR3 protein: CASSPDVDYGYTF
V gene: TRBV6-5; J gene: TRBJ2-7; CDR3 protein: CASSYSGGYSYEQYF
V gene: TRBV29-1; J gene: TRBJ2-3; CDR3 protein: CSVEGRRSNTQYF
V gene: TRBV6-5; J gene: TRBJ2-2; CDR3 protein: CASRTGQGFTGELFF
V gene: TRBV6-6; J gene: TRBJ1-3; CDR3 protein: CASSGWTGSGNTIYF
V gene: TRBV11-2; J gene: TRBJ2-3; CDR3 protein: CASSSLRGRSTDTQYF
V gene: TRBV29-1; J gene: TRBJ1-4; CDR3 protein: CSVVGRQADEKLFF